Described below is a single T cell receptor beta chain sequence and its context. What it binds is not known. The entry originates in a study of T cells in localized non-small cell lung cancer. Findings and caveats of the study: Only one tumor region was sequenced, so heterogeneity remains possible. Adjacent lung exhibited a median of about 56 among the 100 most abundant tumor clones. Maximal T cell clonality occurred in uninvolved adjacent lung, with tumor ranking below it.

Some clones are missing from TCRdb's copy, which holds only in-frame ones; the method was immunoSEQ multiplex PCR. Found here are roughly 20,000 clones, about 90% of them singletons; the top ten hold about 3%. This CDR3 spans 14 amino acids. The germline V gene has CDR1 SGHRS and CDR2 YFSETQ. The ends lost 1 base at V and 5 bases at J; junction bases unmatched: 4. This clonotype was sampled from a woman between 35 and 75 years old with stage I lung adenocarcinoma. V and J are TRBV5-1 and TRBJ1-1; 8 positions agree with TRBD1. The sequenced sample was peripheral blood, obtained before any cancer treatment. Here the CDR3 reads CASSLNRGRTEAFF. CDR3 sequence (DNA): TGCGCCAGCAGCTTGAACAGGGGGAGAACTGAAGCTTTCTTT.